What follows is one TCR beta chain and its context. This clone's antigen is unknown. No base qualities exist here, and no much larger clone lies one base off it. This entry is derived from a study of shared clonotypes between healthy human individuals (dated by TCRdb to about 2020). With respect to the entire study: A few men and a couple of women, aged 18 to 49 years, made up the cohort. For each donor, CD4 naive and CD4 memory were each given three plates, CD8 naive was given two plates, and CD8 memory was given one plate. To estimate repertoire size and how much clonotype sharing occurs between individuals, the study deeply sequenced the blood TCR repertoires of about 5 healthy adults. Libraries were prepared and TCR repertoires were sequenced by different laboratories using diverse techniques, in order to increase sequencing depth and limit assay-specific biases. Each donor's leukapheresis produced roughly between roughly 0.85 and 9.5 billion PBMCs. Study-wide conclusions, independent of this receptor: Rarefaction of sorted-subset datasets indicated incomplete sequencing despite the large sequencing depth. Naive subsets generally had larger estimated clonotype richness than memory subsets did. The small number of donors limited the genetic and exposure-history diversity represented. Roughly 5% of naive CD4, 3% to 4% of naive CD8, approximately 2% of memory CD4, and roughly 0.4% of memory CD8 clonotypes were shared across a handful of donors. Pairwise subsampling indicated that sequencing depth was expected to affect the degree of clonotype sharing among donors. Sampling was restricted to blood, and TCR repertoires in tissues likely differ from the TCR repertoires found in blood. Clonotypes shared by all four sorted-subset donors showed higher generation probabilities than non-shared clonotypes.

From the cysteine through the phenylalanine, the CDR3 covers 14 amino acids. Only CDR3 DNA is held: 42 bases, read in frame from base 1. Compared with germline, V lacks 7 bases and J lacks 0 bases; bases without a gene match: 5. According to the germline V gene, CDR1 reads SNHLY and CDR2 reads FYNNEI. Healthy HIV-negative adults with no recently reported acute infections or vaccinations were included as donors. Every donor was a Caucasian adult living in Nashville, Tennessee, USA. Magnetic negative selection was used to enrich CD4+ T cells, after which naive cells were positively selected on CD45RA and the negative fraction became the memory subset. After blood collection by leukapheresis, PBMCs were isolated using Ficoll-Histopaque density gradient centrifugation and then cryopreserved in the vapor phase of liquid nitrogen. Purity and quantity of every magnetically sorted T cell population were checked by analytical flow cytometry. Genomic DNA was isolated from every sorted fraction and measured by UV absorbance on a Nanodrop 2000c.

Using the deep immunoSEQ assay, TCR CDR3 regions were amplified from genomic DNA by multiplex PCR. Extracted genomic DNA from each cell subset was distributed evenly across all wells of several immunoSEQ 96-well plates, and each plate was treated as a replicate. Each replicate PCR for sorted subsets received about 210 ng genomic DNA, equal to some 32,000 T cell genomes. Purified libraries were quantified with a Qubit 3.0 fluorometer, sized on a Bioanalyzer 2100, and re-quantified with the KAPA Library Quantification kit. Every immunoSEQ 96-well plate was sequenced on a dedicated single-read 150-cycle Illumina NextSeq 550 flow cell. Under the source paper's analysis protocol: Because the immunoSEQ output included only junctional sequences and no quality scores, the filtering could not be the same as the filtering used for full-length reads. Sequences were annotated with PyIR, a Python wrapper for IgBLAST v1.9, using IMGT germline references to assign V/J genes and CDR3. Any read was removed if the V/J assignment was weak (E-value above 1e-6), the CDR3 was missing, or the read contained stop codons, out-of-frame junctions, or ambiguous translated residues. V3J clonotypes were defined as sequences sharing the same inferred V gene, J gene, and CDR3 amino acid sequence. The percentage overlap between two repertoires was calculated by dividing the number of shared unique clonotypes by the size of the smaller repertoire. Three approaches were used to assess repertoire richness: RTK rarefaction, the Chao1 estimator, and Recon v2.1 estimates of unobserved clonotypes. OLGA was used to compute generation probabilities for all TCRbeta clonotypes that the gDNA method yielded from a handful of donors. TCRdb holds this immuneACCESS table with in-frame rearrangements only. Some clones are missing; in checked studies, unresolved V genes explain under half, and the rest has no known cause. V, J and clone size were drawn from that table, and D and trimming were deduced from the DNA. The sample table holds roughly 2.5 million clones, of which around 94% were seen once. The top ten constitute roughly 0.14% of the sample.

The sequenced sample was naive CD4+ T cells sorted from blood. Explained via the paper, the cell subset or site label denotes: CD45RA+ positively selected. The TCR sequence derives from a man aged 18 to 29 in good health. The sequence is built from TRBV2 and TRBJ1-1, and 7 junction bases match TRBD1. The nucleotide sequence is given as TGTGCCAGCATGATGGACAGGATGAACACTGAAGCTTTCTTT. Translated, it reads CASMMDRMNTEAFF.